The 11 T cell receptor beta chains given below trace back to one sample, sequenced in a study of cytomegalovirus exposure and HLA in healthy donors. Researchers ran the PCR with 60 Vbeta and 13 Jbeta primers. Assay: immunoSEQ multiplex PCR; the TCRdb copy retains only in-frame clones and omits some. The sample has 150,000 to 200,000 clones, 75% to 90% seen once. What was sequenced was PBMCs. These receptors came from a boy aged 10-17 years in good health and CMV-seronegative.

The V call is TRBV19, the J call TRBJ2-1; TRBD2 might be the D (5 bases). With 7 bases removed from V and 11 bases from J, the gap between germline ends came to 27 bases. The CDR3 extends over 16 amino acids. CDR1 and CDR2 (germline): LNHDA, SQIVND (reference sequence). DNA of the CDR3: TGTGCCAGTACCCCACCCGGCGGACTCCGGGGTGGGAAGCAGTTCTTC. Translated: CASTPPGGLRGGKQFF.

This chain links TRBV11-3 with TRBJ1-2; 9 bases are a match to TRBD1. J gave up 8 bases and V 1 base, and 5 bases lay outside the gene matches. CDR3 length: 14 residues. Germline CDR1 and CDR2: SGHNT and YENEEA. The CDR3 DNA is TGTGCCAGCAGCTTAGGGGACAGGGTACAAGGCTACACCTTC. Protein sequence: CASSLGDRVQGYTF.

This clone was seen a handful of times. This chain joins TRBV6-4 and TRBJ2-2; tentatively, D is TRBD2 (6 bases). From germline, CDR1 is MRHNA and CDR2 SNTAGT. The CDR3 runs to 16 residues. V gave up 6 bases and J gave up 4 bases, with 18 bases separating them. The CDR3 reads CASSSGSGGATGELFF. CDR3 bases: TGTGCCAGCAGCAGCGGGTCTGGCGGGGCCACCGGGGAGCTGTTTTTT.

V and J are TRBV4-2 and TRBJ1-6, with 11 bases aligning to TRBD1. The CDR3 covers 16 residues. Germline assignment: CDR1 LGHNA and CDR2 YNFKEQ. V was clipped by 3 bases and J by 10 bases; unmatched bases: 8. This CDR3 reads CASSQAGQGVRSPLHF. CDR3 DNA sequence: TGTGCCAGCAGCCAGGCGGGACAGGGGGTACGGTCACCCCTCCACTTT.

This clone was seen a few times. This chain connects TRBV11-3 to TRBJ1-1; D not certain. Germline V gives CDR1 SGHNT, CDR2 YENEEA. V shed 3 bases and J shed 7 bases, with 9 bases lying between them. This CDR3 is built from 12 residues. CDR3 loop: CASSFKRGEAFF. The CDR3 region has the DNA TGTGCCAGCAGCTTTAAGCGGGGTGAAGCTTTCTTT.

The chain is built from TRBV9 and TRBJ1-1; a possible D gene is TRBD1 (6 bases). This CDR3 has 14 amino acids. Per germline, CDR1 SGDLS and CDR2 YYNGEE. Deletions cut 4 bases from V and 5 bases from J, with 15 bases between. CDR3 nucleotides: TGTGCCAGCAGCACCCGGGACATACGAACTGAAGCTTTCTTT. Translating gives CASSTRDIRTEAFF.

This chain joins TRBV4-3 and TRBJ2-7, with TRBD2 matching over 7 bases. V was pared by 0 bases and J by 2 bases, with 1 base of the junction left unmatched. Germline V CDR1 and CDR2: LGHNA, YSLEER. The CDR3 length is 14 residues. Written as DNA, the CDR3 is TGCGCCAGCAGCCAAGACCTAGCGGCCTACGAGCAGTACTTC. This codes for CASSQDLAAYEQYF.

This rearrangement joins TRBV19 to TRBJ2-1, with D possibly being TRBD2 (5 bases). The V gene lost 0 bases and the J gene lost 8 bases, with 14 bases spanning the gap. CDR3 length: 15 residues. Germline V gives CDR1 LNHDA, CDR2 SQIVND (reference sequence). The CDR3 coding sequence is TGTGCCAGTAGTATAGATGTCCGAGGGTCTCATGAGCAGTTCTTC. Its protein is CASSIDVRGSHEQFF.

The chain employs TRBV11-2 and TRBJ1-2, with D tentatively TRBD1 (6 bases). The CDR3 is 15 residues long. Germline loops: CDR1 SGHAT, CDR2 FQNNGV. V lost 0 bases and J lost 1, with 9 bases in between. As DNA, the CDR3 is TGTGCCAGCAGCTTAGAGGGGGCTGGTAACTATGGCTACACCTTC. This encodes CASSLEGAGNYGYTF.

This chain links TRBV11-2 with TRBJ1-1, with 8 bases fitting TRBD1. The CDR3 is 17 amino acids. Germline trimming cut 6 bases from V and 1 base from J; bases unmatched to any gene: 13. Germline CDR1 SGHAT, CDR2 FQNNGV. The CDR3, as DNA: TGTGCCAGCAGACCATGGCGACAGGGGAATGGGAACACTGAAGCTTTCTTT. Translated, it gives CASRPWRQGNGNTEAFF.

This clone was counted between two and nine times. This chain links TRBV6-4 with TRBJ1-2; TRBD1 matches 7 bases. Germline CDR1 reads MRHNA; CDR2 reads SNTAGT. V shed 0 bases, J shed 8 bases, and the junction held 6 bases outside the gene matches. There are 14 residues in the CDR3. CDR3 DNA: TGTGCCAGCAGTGACTCTGAGGGGGCAGGCGGCTACACCTTC. Translating gives CASSDSEGAGGYTF.